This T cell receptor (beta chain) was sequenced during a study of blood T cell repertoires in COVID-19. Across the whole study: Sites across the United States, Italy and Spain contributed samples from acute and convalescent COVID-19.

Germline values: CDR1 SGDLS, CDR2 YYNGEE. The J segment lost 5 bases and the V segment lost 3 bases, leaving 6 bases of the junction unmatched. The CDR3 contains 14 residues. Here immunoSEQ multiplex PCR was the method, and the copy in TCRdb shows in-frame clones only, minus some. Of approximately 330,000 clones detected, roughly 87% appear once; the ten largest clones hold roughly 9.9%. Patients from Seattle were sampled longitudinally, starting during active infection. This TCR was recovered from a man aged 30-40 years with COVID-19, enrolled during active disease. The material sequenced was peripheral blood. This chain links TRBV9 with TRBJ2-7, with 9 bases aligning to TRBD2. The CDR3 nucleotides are TGTGCCAGCAGCGCCGGGCTAGCGGGAAACGAGCAGTACTTC. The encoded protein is CASSAGLAGNEQYF. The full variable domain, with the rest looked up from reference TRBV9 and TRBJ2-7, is DSGVTQTPKHLITATGQRVTLRCSPRSGDLSVYWYQQSLDQGLQFLIQYYNGEERAKGNILERFSAQQFPDLHSELNLSSLELGDSALYFCASSAGLAGNEQYFGPGTRLTVT.